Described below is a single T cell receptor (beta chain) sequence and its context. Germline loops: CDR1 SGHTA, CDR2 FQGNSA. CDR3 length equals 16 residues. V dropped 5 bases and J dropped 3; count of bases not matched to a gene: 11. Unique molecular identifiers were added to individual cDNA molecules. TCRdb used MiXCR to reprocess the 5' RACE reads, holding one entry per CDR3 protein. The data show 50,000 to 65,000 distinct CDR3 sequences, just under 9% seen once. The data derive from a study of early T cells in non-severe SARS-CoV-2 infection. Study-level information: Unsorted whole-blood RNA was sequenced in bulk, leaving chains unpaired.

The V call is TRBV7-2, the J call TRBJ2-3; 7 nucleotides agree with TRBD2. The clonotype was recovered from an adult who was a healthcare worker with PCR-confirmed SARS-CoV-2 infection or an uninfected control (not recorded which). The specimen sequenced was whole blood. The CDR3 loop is CASSPATSRTTDTQYF. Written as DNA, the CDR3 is TGTGCCAGCAGCCCAGCGACTAGCCGTACGACAGATACGCAGTATTTT. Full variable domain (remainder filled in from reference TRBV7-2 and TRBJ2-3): GAGVSQSPSNKVTEKGKDVELRCDPISGHTALYWYRQSLGQGLEFLIYFQGNSAPDKSGLPSDRFSAERTGGSVSTLTIQRTQQEDSAVYLCASSPATSRTTDTQYFGPGTRLTVL.